Shown below are 29 T cell receptor beta chains from a single sample sequenced in a study of CXCR3-negative and CXCR3-positive naive CD8 T cells. The libraries of TRB cDNA were prepared using 5' RACE with UMI labels. TCRdb reprocessed the 5' RACE reads, keeping one entry per CDR3 protein, no DNA. This table holds 50,000 to 65,000 distinct CDR3 sequences. Sequences were obtained from naive CXCR3- CD8+ T cells from blood. Regarding subset: CD45RO-CCR7+CD27+CD95- naive CD8+ T cells lacking CXCR3 (TNR3-). The receptors here all came from a human donor in good health. Some clones in this sample may be carry-over from other donors' samples.

This CDR3 reads CASSQDKGVNSPLHF. This chain uses TRBV4-3 with TRBJ1-6; TCRdb's assignment of TRBD1 cannot be checked, as there is no DNA. This CDR3 has 15 amino acids. Germline V lookup: CDR1 LGHNA, CDR2 YSLEER.

The chain recombines TRBV14 with TRBJ2-1; TCRdb designates TRBD1, a call that cannot be tested without DNA. Germline V CDR1 and CDR2: SGHDN, FVKESK. There are 16 residues in the CDR3. CDR3 protein: CASSQEWTGGYNEQFF.

The chain links TRBV7-2 to TRBJ2-7; TCRdb picks TRBD1, but there is no DNA to check that call. Germline V gene data show CDR1 as SGHTA and CDR2 as FQGNSA. This CDR3 spans 15 amino acids. This CDR3 reads CASSWGQASSYEQYF.

The chain links TRBV7-3 to TRBJ2-5; TCRdb's assignment of TRBD2 cannot be checked, as there is no DNA. The CDR3 length is 16 residues. Germline-derived CDR1 and CDR2 are SGHTA and FQGTGA. The CDR3 reads CASSLYKGEYQETQYF.

This CDR3 reads CATGEGRGLYNEQFF. The V call is TRBV15, the J call TRBJ2-1; TCRdb returns TRBD2, unconfirmable since there is no DNA. This CDR3 spans 15 amino acids. The germline CDR1 and CDR2 sequences are LNHNV and YYDKDF (reference sequence).

This chain uses TRBV29-1 with TRBJ1-4; TCRdb designates TRBD1, a call that cannot be tested without DNA. Germline lookup yields CDR1 SQVTM and CDR2 ANQGSEA. The CDR3 is 13 residues long. CDR3 sequence: CSVADRWDEKLFF.

The chain employs TRBV20-1 and TRBJ2-5; without DNA, the TCRdb call of TRBD1 cannot be checked. This CDR3 has 14 residues. Germline assignment: CDR1 DFQATT and CDR2 SNEGSKA (reference sequence). The chain's CDR3 is CSAREPVAQETQYF.

This rearrangement joins TRBV7-3 to TRBJ1-6; no DNA is available, so the TRBD1 call from TCRdb remains unchecked. The CDR3 has 15 residues. CDR1 is SGHTA, CDR2 FQGTGA, per germline. The CDR3 sequence is CASSSLGGGISPLHF.

This chain connects TRBV29-1 to TRBJ2-1; TCRdb proposes TRBD1, but this gene call is untestable without DNA. The germline V gene has CDR1 SQVTM and CDR2 ANQGSEA. The CDR3 is made up of 14 amino acids. CDR3 in amino acids: CSVTGADHYNEQFF.

The V gene is TRBV6-5, the J gene TRBJ1-1. The germline V gene has CDR1 MNHEY and CDR2 SVGAGI. This CDR3 has 12 amino acids. This CDR3 is CAAFRLGTEAFF.

The CDR3 protein is CSAPTSTEGSGNTIYF. The chain couples TRBV29-1 to TRBJ1-3. The V gene's germline CDR1 is SQVTM and CDR2 ANQGSEA. The CDR3 has 16 amino acids.

The genes are TRBV6-6 and TRBJ1-2; the TCRdb D gene call, TRBD1, has no DNA to confirm it. Germline CDR1 MNHNY, CDR2 SVGAGI (reference sequence). This CDR3 comprises 15 residues. CDR3 in amino acids: CASTETQGAYYGYTF.

CDR3: CASSPKQDLYGYTF. V usage is TRBV6-5 and J usage is TRBJ1-2; TCRdb's D call, TRBD1, is unchecked because there is no DNA. In germline, CDR1 is MNHEY, CDR2 SVGAGI. CDR3 size: 14 residues.

The chain recombines TRBV4-3 with TRBJ1-4; the D gene TCRdb calls, TRBD1, cannot be checked with no DNA. The CDR3 spans 15 residues. From germline, CDR1 is LGHNA and CDR2 YSLEER. CDR3 amino acids: CASSPDRAANEKLFF.

V usage is TRBV13 and J usage is TRBJ1-4; TCRdb indicates TRBD1, and absent DNA this call remains unverified. Germline-derived CDR1 and CDR2 are PRHDT and FYEKMQ (reference sequence). This CDR3 has 14 residues. The CDR3 spells CASSSGTGREKLFF.

This chain uses TRBV4-1 with TRBJ2-5; TCRdb selects TRBD2, and the lack of DNA leaves this call unchecked. Germline V gene sequence: CDR1 MGHRA, CDR2 YSYEKL. This CDR3 is 17 amino acids long. CDR3 loop: CASSQDRLAPYQETQYF.

The chain recombines TRBV29-1 with TRBJ2-1; TCRdb proposes TRBD1, but this gene call is untestable without DNA. CDR3 length equals 12 residues. Germline assignment: CDR1 SQVTM and CDR2 ANQGSEA. CDR3 residues: CSVEGGSNEQFF.

This chain connects TRBV19 to TRBJ2-7; TCRdb selects TRBD1, and the lack of DNA leaves this call unchecked. In germline, CDR1 is LNHDA, CDR2 SQIVND (reference sequence). The CDR3 totals 15 residues. The CDR3 sequence is CASSLAGAGAREQYF.

The V and J genes are TRBV10-3 and TRBJ2-5; TCRdb's D call, TRBD1, is unchecked because there is no DNA. The germline CDR1 and CDR2 sequences are ENHRY and SYGVKD. The CDR3 runs 15 residues. The CDR3 loop reads CATQPSTGGMETQYF.

The chain employs TRBV3-1 and TRBJ2-5. Germline V lookup: CDR1 LGHDT, CDR2 YNNKEL (reference sequence). There are 14 residues in the CDR3. CDR3 region: CASSQDVDQETQYF.

The chain recombines TRBV6-5 with TRBJ2-7. CDR3 size: 13 residues. Germline V gene sequence: CDR1 MNHEY, CDR2 SVGAGI. The CDR3 is CASSSAVNYEQYF.

The chain recombines TRBV7-8 with TRBJ2-7; TCRdb proposes TRBD1, but this gene call is untestable without DNA. The CDR3 has 14 amino acids. The germline V gene has CDR1 SGHVS and CDR2 FQNEAQ. The CDR3 sequence is CASSLVQGAYEQYF.

The chain couples TRBV15 to TRBJ1-1. The CDR3 runs to 14 residues. The germline V gene has CDR1 LNHNV and CDR2 YYDKDF (reference sequence). The CDR3 reads CATSRQGPNTEAFF.

V gene TRBV7-9 combines with J gene TRBJ2-1; TCRdb returns TRBD1, unconfirmable since there is no DNA. CDR3 length: 14 residues. The V gene's germline CDR1 is SEHNR and CDR2 FQNEAQ (reference sequence). CDR3 sequence: CASSFKTGYIEQFF.

This chain connects TRBV24-1 to TRBJ2-5; lacking DNA, the TRBD1 call made by TCRdb goes unchecked. Germline V gene data show CDR1 as KGHDR and CDR2 as SFDVKD. The CDR3 totals 14 residues. CDR3 loop: CATSDLGQEETQYF.

This chain joins TRBV20-1 and TRBJ1-1. This CDR3 spans 14 amino acids. Germline V gives CDR1 DFQATT, CDR2 SNEGSKA (reference sequence). CDR3 amino acids: CSARSAETNNEAFF.

The rearrangement links TRBV5-1 to TRBJ2-5; TCRdb outputs TRBD1, but without DNA this stays unchecked. Per germline, CDR1 SGHRS and CDR2 YFSETQ. This CDR3 has 16 residues. The CDR3 spells CASSFLPTGDRETQYF.

V and J are TRBV7-9 and TRBJ1-2. The CDR3 sequence is 12 residues long. CDR1 is SEHNR and CDR2 is FQNEAQ in the germline V gene (reference sequence). Here the CDR3 reads CASSLGSYGYTF.

The rearrangement uses TRBV5-5 and TRBJ2-3. CDR1 SGHKS and CDR2 YYEKEE come from the germline V gene (reference sequence). The CDR3 has 13 residues. This CDR3 is CASSLGWGDTQYF.